The 8 T cell receptor beta chains below all came from one sample that was sequenced in a study of vaccination and CD4 T cells after COVID-19. Indicated treatment: approximately 11-day PBMC culture with coronavirus spike peptide pools or control peptides (ViraFEST assay). During the years 2011-2018, before the COVID-19 pandemic, the unexposed donor's CD4+ T cells were collected. These receptors have no known antigen. An Oncomine TCR Beta short-read assay was used to sequence the DNA from cultured CD4+ T cells. In this case, cultured CD4+ T cells provided the extracted genomic DNA. MiXCR, run by TCRdb on the PCR reads, gives a single entry per CDR3 protein. The sample lists some 11,000 distinct CDR3 sequences; around 28% were seen once. Specimen: CD4+ T cells from blood, cultured in vitro. Source of these receptors: a human donor in good health.

The chain joins TRBV19 to TRBJ2-1; 8 bases map to TRBD2. Germline V gene sequence: CDR1 LNHDA, CDR2 SQIVND (reference sequence). The trim removed 4 bases at V and 8 bases at J, leaving 7 bases unmatched. The CDR3 runs to 14 residues. The CDR3 bases are TGTGCCAGTAGTACGGGCGGGAGGTTAGATGAGCAGTTCTTC. It yields the protein CASSTGGRLDEQFF.

The genes are TRBV5-5 and TRBJ1-5, with D maybe TRBD1 (6 bases). With 2 bases removed from V and 1 base from J, the gap between germline ends came to 19 bases. The germline V gene encodes CDR1 SGHKS and CDR2 YYEKEE (reference sequence). CDR3 length: 18 amino acids. CDR3 nucleotides: TGTGCCAGCAGCTTCCCCAACCGCACAGGGATCAGCAATCAGCCCCAGCATTTT. Amino acid sequence: CASSFPNRTGISNQPQHF.

Sample share makes this clonotype medium-sized (0.01 to 0.1%). This chain links TRBV20-1 with TRBJ2-5; 9 nucleotides line up with TRBD2. This CDR3 contains 15 residues. Germline trimming cut 2 bases from V and 5 bases from J; bases unmatched to any gene: 9. Germline V gene lookup returns CDR1 DFQATT and CDR2 SNEGSKA (reference sequence). The CDR3 DNA reads as TGCAGTGCTAGATCCCTAGCGGGAAGGTCGGAGACCCAGTACTTC. Its translation: CSARSLAGRSETQYF.

V gene TRBV7-8 combines with J gene TRBJ2-2; 12 bases fit TRBD2. The CDR3 totals 16 residues. Germline V lookup: CDR1 SGHVS, CDR2 FQNEAQ. J gave up 6 bases and V 0 bases, and 2 bases lay outside the gene matches. The CDR3 DNA reads as TGTGCCAGCAGCTTAGCGCTAGCGGGAGGGCCCGGGGAGCTGTTTTTT. Encoded protein: CASSLALAGGPGELFF.

V and J are TRBV4-2 and TRBJ1-1; D might be TRBD1 (6 bases). Germline V gene sequence: CDR1 LGHNA, CDR2 YNFKEQ. The CDR3 runs to 13 residues. V was pared by 1 base and J by 4 bases, with 7 bases between. CDR3 sequence (DNA): TGTGCCAGCAGCCAAGGGGGGGCCACTGAAGCTTTCTTT. This gives the protein CASSQGGATEAFF.

This clonotype was observed a few times. V and J are TRBV15 and TRBJ2-7; tentative D call: TRBD2 (6 bases). This CDR3 has 15 amino acids. Germline loops: CDR1 LNHNV, CDR2 YYDKDF (reference sequence). V lost 0 bases to trimming and J lost 3 bases, with 12 bases between them. The CDR3 protein is CATSRDAGLVYEQYF. The CDR3 DNA is TGTGCCACCAGCAGAGATGCGGGGCTAGTCTACGAGCAGTACTTC.

The chain combines TRBV5-4 with TRBJ2-5; D unclear. CDR1 is SGHNT, CDR2 YYREEE, per germline (reference sequence). This CDR3 is built from 11 residues. V was trimmed by 0 bases and J by 6 bases, leaving 3 bases between them. In DNA, the CDR3 is TGTGCCAGCAGCTTGGGGCAGACCCAGTACTTC. This codes for CASSLGQTQYF.

This clonotype has a single count. The junction shows a germline mismatch at one end, possibly a read error. The J gene is TRBJ2-7, the V gene TRBV10-3; no clear D gene. Per the germline V gene, CDR1 is ENHRY and CDR2 is SYGVKD. The CDR3 contains 15 residues. CDR3 amino acids: CAISYAGSQSYEQCF. The DNA of the CDR3 is TGTGCCATCTCCTATGCAGGTTCTCAGTCCTACGAGCAGTGCTTC.